The 3 T cell receptor beta chains listed next were all sequenced from one sample in a study of T cell repertoires in cytomegalovirus infection. These receptors are not linked to any known antigen. TCRdb reprocessed the reads with MiXCR, giving one entry per CDR3 protein. The data show 310,000 or so distinct CDR3 sequences, just under 25% seen once. This sample comprised cultured PBMCs, obtained from culture after CMV antigen stimulation. These TCRs come from a human donor in good health (CMV status not recorded). Some clones in this sample may be carry-over from other donors' samples.

The chain combines TRBV28 with TRBJ1-3, with D possibly TRBD1 on 6 matching bases. The germline V and J ends were trimmed by 1 base and 5 bases, with 15 bases remaining between them. This CDR3 comprises 16 residues. CDR1 MDHEN and CDR2 SYDVKM come from the germline V gene. Here the CDR3 DNA reads TGTGCCAGCAGTTTATCAAGGGGGGGCTTACGAAACACCATATATTTT. Translated: CASSLSRGGLRNTIYF.

This sequence joins TRBV11-2 and TRBJ2-7; no clear D. Between the trimmed V and J ends, which lost 0 bases and 8 bases, there was a span of 5 bases. CDR3 length equals 11 residues. The germline V gene encodes CDR1 SGHAT and CDR2 FQNNGV. The CDR3 here is CASSLEVKQYF. CDR3 coding DNA: TGTGCCAGCAGCTTAGAGGTTAAGCAGTACTTC.

This clonotype was seen at least ten times. J is TRBJ2-1 and V is TRBV4-3, with 7 bases identical to TRBD1. The germline CDR1 and CDR2 sequences are LGHNA and YSLEER. This CDR3 is 15 amino acids long. The junction had 7 bases not matched to a gene; V was cut back by 5 bases and J by 3 bases. The CDR3 sequence is CASSFRQGIYNEQFF. DNA of the CDR3: TGCGCCAGCAGCTTCCGACAGGGAATCTACAATGAGCAGTTCTTC.